These 7 T cell receptor beta chains were sequenced from one sample in a study of blood T cell repertoires in COVID-19. Only in-frame clones appear in the TCRdb table, and some are missing; sequencing was by immunoSEQ multiplex PCR. In the table there are about 140,000 clones, roughly 82% of which are singletons. The material sequenced was peripheral blood. These receptors were taken from a man older than 75 with acute or convalescent COVID-19.

Regarding this clone: A much larger clone differs by one base, so this may be a read error. This same CDR3 is encoded by further DNA sequences in the sample. The rearrangement links TRBV18 to TRBJ2-7; D gene ambiguous. The CDR3 consists of 14 residues. Deletions cut 5 bases from V and 0 bases from J, with 11 bases between. CDR1 is KGHSH and CDR2 is LQKENI in the germline V gene. This CDR3 is CASSFGVTSYEQYF. Written as DNA, the CDR3 is TGTGCCAGCTCATTTGGAGTAACCTCCTACGAGCAGTACTTC.

J is TRBJ2-7 and V is TRBV3-1 (or the pseudogene TRBV3-2); no reliable D call. This CDR3 region has 15 residues. Germline V CDR1 and CDR2: LGHDT, YNNKEL (reference sequence). Between the trimmed V and J ends, which lost 1 base and 0 bases, there was a span of 10 bases. CDR3 amino acids: CASSQGALSSYEQYF. In DNA form, the CDR3 reads TGTGCCAGCAGCCAAGGGGCCCTGAGCTCCTACGAGCAGTACTTC.

The rearrangement joins TRBV3-1 (or the pseudogene TRBV3-2) to TRBJ1-5, with 8 bases identical to TRBD1. The ends lost 1 base at V and 5 bases at J; junction bases unmatched: 4. This CDR3 has 15 residues. Germline CDR1 is LGHDT and CDR2 is YNNKEL (reference sequence). The CDR3, as DNA: TGTGCCAGCAGCCAAGCCGGACAGGGAGATCAGCCCCAGCATTTT. Translation gives CASSQAGQGDQPQHF.

In nucleotides, the CDR3 is TGTGCCAGTAACCCGGGACAGCGGGGGCGGCCCCAGCATTTT. This encodes CASNPGQRGRPQHF. The V gene is TRBV19, the J gene TRBJ1-5, with 7 positions matching TRBD1. Germline V gene lookup returns CDR1 LNHDA and CDR2 SQIVND (reference sequence). V dropped 7 bases and J dropped 9; count of bases not matched to a gene: 12. The CDR3 is 14 residues long.

The V and J genes are TRBV4-3 and TRBJ1-2; 10 positions agree with TRBD1. The CDR3 contains 17 residues. From germline, CDR1 is LGHNA and CDR2 YSLEER. J was trimmed by 8 bases and V by 1 base; bases with no gene match: 13. CDR3 in DNA: TGCGCCAGCAGCCAAGGGACCACGACAGGGGGCGTAGGAGGCTACACCTTC. Protein product: CASSQGTTTGGVGGYTF.

The chain is built from TRBV3-1 (or the pseudogene TRBV3-2) and TRBJ2-2, with D perhaps TRBD2 (5 bases). Germline lookup yields CDR1 LGHDT and CDR2 YNNKEL (reference sequence). Trimming left V 6 bases short and J 0 bases short, with 11 bases between. The CDR3 extends over 15 amino acids. In DNA, the CDR3 is TGTGCCAGCAGGTTGGGAGAGGCGAACACCGGGGAGCTGTTTTTT. Translating gives CASRLGEANTGELFF.

The V and J genes are TRBV7-6 and TRBJ2-2; TRBD2 might be the D (6 bases). V was clipped by 7 bases and J by 5 bases, with 14 bases between them. Germline V lookup: CDR1 SGHVS, CDR2 FNYEAQ. The CDR3 is 14 amino acids. CDR3 in amino acids: CASTTPRGTGELFF. CDR3 sequence (DNA): TGTGCCAGCACCACCCCCCGGGGGACCGGGGAGCTGTTTTTT.